This T cell receptor beta chain was documented in a study of T cell repertoires in cytomegalovirus infection. Study overall: Public TCR beta signatures indicated both CMV infection and matching HLA type. Study findings and constraints: What dominated the ex vivo response were HLA-C-restricted CMV-specific TCR beta clonotypes. Individuals carrying CMV plus the relevant HLA were identified by cumulative frequency of public TCR beta families.

Ten or more counts support this clonotype. Antigen: not known. The germline V and J ends were trimmed by 1 base and 4 bases, with 28 bases remaining between them. CDR3 length equals 20 residues. Germline V lookup: CDR1 SGHTA, CDR2 FQGNSA. Via MiXCR, TCRdb re-called the reads, giving one row per CDR3 protein. This sample yields fewer than 150,000 distinct CDR3 sequences, of which 30% to 35% are seen a single time; less than 45% belongs to the top ten. The clonotype originates from a human donor in good health (CMV status not recorded). Some clones in this sample may be carry-over from other donors' samples. Sequenced here: CD8+ T cells from cultured PBMCs, sampled from culture after CMV antigen stimulation. The chain recombines TRBV7-2 with TRBJ1-2; D perhaps matches TRBD1 (5 bases). CDR3 in DNA: TGTGCCAGCAGCTTAGACGGGGGTCGGCTTCATTTTCTTGCCCTCTATGGCTACACCTTC. Its translation: CASSLDGGRLHFLALYGYTF.